Presented here are 5 T cell receptor beta chains from one specimen sequenced in a study of T-cell memory formation after mild COVID-19. TCRdb reprocessed the 5' RACE reads with MiXCR, giving one entry per CDR3 protein. The data show 120,000 or so distinct CDR3 sequences, with over 15% seen just once and 5% to 5.5% held by the top ten. Sequenced: PBMCs or a T cell subset sorted from them (not recorded which). The receptors come from a man aged 18 to 29 who had mild COVID-19 (a few samples of this study predate the infection). Cell type and time point are not known.

This chain joins TRBV7-2 and TRBJ1-5, with no clear D. Per the germline V gene, CDR1 is SGHTA and CDR2 is FQGNSA. The CDR3 spans 14 residues. With 5 bases removed from V and 6 bases from J, the gap between germline ends came to 14 bases. CDR3 in amino acids: CASSPGPSSQPQHF. The CDR3 nucleotides read TGTGCCAGCAGCCCGGGCCCCTCGTCTCAGCCCCAGCATTTT. The whole variable domain, filled in from reference TRBV7-2 and TRBJ1-5, reads GAGVSQSPSNKVTEKGKDVELRCDPISGHTALYWYRQSLGQGLEFLIYFQGNSAPDKSGLPSDRFSAERTGGSVSTLTIQRTQQEDSAVYLCASSPGPSSQPQHFGDGTRLSIL.

CDR3 sequence: CASSTQGEAEQFF. CDR3 nucleotide sequence: TGTGCCAGCAGCACCCAGGGAGAGGCTGAGCAGTTCTTC. V usage is TRBV11-1 and J usage is TRBJ2-1; either TRBD1 or TRBD2 may supply D (5 bases each). This CDR3 has 13 residues. V lost 5 bases to trimming and J lost 9 bases, with 14 bases between them. Germline loops: CDR1 SGHAT, CDR2 FQDESV (reference sequence).

This chain links TRBV7-2 with TRBJ2-5; 10 bases agree with TRBD2. There are 16 residues in the CDR3. J was trimmed by 5 bases and V by 7 bases; bases with no gene match: 13. CDR1 is SGHTA, CDR2 FQGNSA, per germline. The chain's CDR3 is CASTSEIGLAVETQYF. The DNA of the CDR3 is TGTGCCAGCACCTCAGAGATCGGACTAGCGGTGGAGACCCAGTACTTC.

There are many counts of this clonotype. CDR3 in DNA: TGTGCCAGCAGTTACGAGCAGTACGTC. Amino acids: CASSYEQYV. The V and J genes are TRBV6-5 and TRBJ2-7; D unresolved. Germline V gene sequence: CDR1 MNHEY, CDR2 SVGAGI. V was pared by 2 bases and J by 7 bases, with 0 bases between. The CDR3 is made up of 9 amino acids.

This sequence joins TRBV25-1 and TRBJ1-6, with D perhaps TRBD1 (5 bases). V was shortened by 7 bases and J by 8 bases, with 12 bases between the two germline ends. Germline CDR1 is MGHDK and CDR2 is SYGVNS. The CDR3 extends over 13 amino acids. The CDR3 DNA sequence: TGTGCCAGCAATCGGGGGTGGGATTCACCCCTCCACTTT. This sequence encodes CASNRGWDSPLHF.